The sequence of this T cell receptor (beta chain) was determined in a study of blood T cell repertoires in COVID-19. Study at large: Both acute and convalescent COVID-19 samples were obtained from the United States, Italy and Spain. From T cells, B-cell-depleted T cells, or PBMCs came the material, which was cDNA or gDNA.

The germline V gene encodes CDR1 SGHDT and CDR2 YYEEEE. CDR3 length: 15 amino acids. J gave up 1 base and V 5 bases, and 6 bases lay outside the gene matches. Per the original methods: Amplifying reference gene primers gave estimates of nucleated cell counts. This table comes from immunoSEQ multiplex PCR, and its TCRdb copy is limited to in-frame clones, with some not included. V, J and clone size are those of that table, while D and trimming were read from the DNA. The table lists over 100,000 clones, approximately 89% of them singletons, with approximately 10% in the top ten. Sequencing input: peripheral blood. This clonotype was obtained from a man aged 50 or older with acute or convalescent COVID-19. The rearrangement joins TRBV5-6 to TRBJ2-3, with TRBD1 matching 8 bases. CDR3 in amino acids: CASSKGQGRTDTQYF. CDR3 nucleotide sequence: TGTGCCAGCAGTAAAGGACAGGGACGCACAGATACGCAGTATTTT.